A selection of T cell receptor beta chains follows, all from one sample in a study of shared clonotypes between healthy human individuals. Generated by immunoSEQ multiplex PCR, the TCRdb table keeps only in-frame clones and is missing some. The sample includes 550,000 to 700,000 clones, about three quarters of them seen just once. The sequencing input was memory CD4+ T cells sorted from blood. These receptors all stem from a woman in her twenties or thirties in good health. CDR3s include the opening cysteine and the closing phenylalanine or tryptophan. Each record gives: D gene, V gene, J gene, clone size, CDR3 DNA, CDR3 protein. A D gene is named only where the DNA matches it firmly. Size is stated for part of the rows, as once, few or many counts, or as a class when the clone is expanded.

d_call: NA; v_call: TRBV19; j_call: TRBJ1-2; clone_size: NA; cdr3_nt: TGTGCCAGTAGTATTTCAGTGCGTTACGGCTACACCTTC; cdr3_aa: CASSISVRYGYTF
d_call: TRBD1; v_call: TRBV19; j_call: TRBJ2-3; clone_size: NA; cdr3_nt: TGTGCCAGTAGTATAGAGCGACAGGGGGCAGATACGCAGTATTTT; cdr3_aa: CASSIERQGADTQYF
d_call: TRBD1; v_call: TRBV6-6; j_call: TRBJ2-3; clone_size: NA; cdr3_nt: TGTGCCAGCAGTTACCGGACAGGTCGGTCAGATACGCAGTATTTT; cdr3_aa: CASSYRTGRSDTQYF
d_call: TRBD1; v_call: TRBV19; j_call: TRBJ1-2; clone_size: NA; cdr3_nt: TGTGCCAGTAGCCAGAACAGGGGCGAAGGCTACACCTTC; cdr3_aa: CASSQNRGEGYTF
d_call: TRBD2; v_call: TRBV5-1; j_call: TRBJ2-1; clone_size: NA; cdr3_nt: TGCGCCAGCAGCTTGGACACCGGGACTAGCGGGAAGCAGTTCTTC; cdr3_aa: CASSLDTGTSGKQFF
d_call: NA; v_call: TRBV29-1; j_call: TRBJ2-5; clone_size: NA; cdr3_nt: TGCAGCGTTGAAGCTCGTGGAGGAGAACAAGAGACCCAGTACTTC; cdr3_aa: CSVEARGGEQETQYF
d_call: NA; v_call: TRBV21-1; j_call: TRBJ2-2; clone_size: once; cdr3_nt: TGTGCCAGCAAGGGTCGGGACGGGGAGCTGTTTTTT; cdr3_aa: CASKGRDGELFF
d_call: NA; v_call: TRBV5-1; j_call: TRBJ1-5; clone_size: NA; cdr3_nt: TGCGCCAGCAGCGCGTCCGGGACACCCGAACAGCCCCAGCATTTT; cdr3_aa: CASSASGTPEQPQHF
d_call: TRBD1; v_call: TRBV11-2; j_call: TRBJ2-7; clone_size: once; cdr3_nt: TGTGCCAGCAGCTCGGGACAGGGCTTCCACGAGCAGTACTTC; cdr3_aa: CASSSGQGFHEQYF
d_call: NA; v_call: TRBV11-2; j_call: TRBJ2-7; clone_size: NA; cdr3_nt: TGTGCCAGCAGCTCGCTTTCGGTCCGGGAGCAGTACTTC; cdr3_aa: CASSSLSVREQYF
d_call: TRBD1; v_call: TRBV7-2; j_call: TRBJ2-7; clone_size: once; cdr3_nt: TGTGCCAGCAGCCAAACACCGGGACAGAGATACGAGCAGTACTTC; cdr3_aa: CASSQTPGQRYEQYF
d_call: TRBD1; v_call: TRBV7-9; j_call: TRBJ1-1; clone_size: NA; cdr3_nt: TGTGCCAGCAGCGAAGGACAGGGACGCACTGAAGCTTTCTTT; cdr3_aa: CASSEGQGRTEAFF
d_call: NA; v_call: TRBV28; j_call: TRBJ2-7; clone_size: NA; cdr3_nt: TGTGCCAGCAGTTTATCCGGAGGGCTCTACGAGCAGTACTTC; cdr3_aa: CASSLSGGLYEQYF
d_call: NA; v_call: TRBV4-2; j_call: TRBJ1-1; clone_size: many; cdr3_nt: TGTGCCAGCAGCCAAGTGACCCAGGGGAACACTGAAGCTTTCTTT; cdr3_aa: CASSQVTQGNTEAFF
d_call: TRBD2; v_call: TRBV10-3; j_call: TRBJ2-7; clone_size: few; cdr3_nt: TGTGCCATCAGTGAATCACTAGCGGGAGGTAGCGAGCAGTACTTC; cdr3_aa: CAISESLAGGSEQYF
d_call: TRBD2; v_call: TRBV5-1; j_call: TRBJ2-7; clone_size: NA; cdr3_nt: TGCGCCACCTCGAGGGAGGGGACCTGGGAGCAGTACTTC; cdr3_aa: CATSREGTWEQYF
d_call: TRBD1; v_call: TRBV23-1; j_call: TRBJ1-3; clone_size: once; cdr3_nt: TGCGCCAGCAGTCAGCCGCTAAGGACAGGGGTGCTTCCTGGAAACACCATATATTTT; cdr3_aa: CASSQPLRTGVLPGNTIYF
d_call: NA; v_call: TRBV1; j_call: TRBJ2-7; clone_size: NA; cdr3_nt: TGCACCAGCAGTTTAGTGGGACATACCTACGAGCAGTACTTC; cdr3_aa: CTSSLVGHTYEQYF
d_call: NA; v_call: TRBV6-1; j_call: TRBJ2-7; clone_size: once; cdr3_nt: TGTGCCAGCAGTGAAGGCCAGGGGGGACGCGAGCAGTACTTC; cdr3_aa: CASSEGQGGREQYF
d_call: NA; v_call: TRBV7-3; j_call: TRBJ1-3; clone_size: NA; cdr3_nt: TGTGCCAGCAGCTTAGTCGAAGGGGACACCATATATTTT; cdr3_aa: CASSLVEGDTIYF
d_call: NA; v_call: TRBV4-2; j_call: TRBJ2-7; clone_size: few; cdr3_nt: TGTGCCAGCAGCCAAGAAGTAGCGTACACTCTCTACGAGCAGTACTTC; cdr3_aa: CASSQEVAYTLYEQYF
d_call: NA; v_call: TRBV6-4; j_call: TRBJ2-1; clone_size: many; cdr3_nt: TGTGCCAGCCGCCCGACGGCCGGGCAGATTTCCTACAATGAGCAGTTCTTC; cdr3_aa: CASRPTAGQISYNEQFF
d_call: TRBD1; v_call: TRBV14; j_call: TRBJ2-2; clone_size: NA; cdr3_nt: TGTGCCAGCAGCCCGACAGGGGCCGGGGAGCTGTTTTTT; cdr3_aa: CASSPTGAGELFF
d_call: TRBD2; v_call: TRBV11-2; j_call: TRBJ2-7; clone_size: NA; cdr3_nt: TGTGCCAGCAGTAGACTAGCCTCCTACGAGCAGTACTTC; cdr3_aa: CASSRLASYEQYF
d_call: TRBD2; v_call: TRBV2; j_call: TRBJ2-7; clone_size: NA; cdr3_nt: TGTGCCAGCAGAGATGACCCGACTAGCGGGAGCTACGAGCAGTACTTC; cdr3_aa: CASRDDPTSGSYEQYF
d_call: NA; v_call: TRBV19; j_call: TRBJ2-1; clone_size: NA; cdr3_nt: TGTGCCAGTAGCCTCCTCCCAACAGGCGGCGATGAGCAGTTCTTC; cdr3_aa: CASSLLPTGGDEQFF
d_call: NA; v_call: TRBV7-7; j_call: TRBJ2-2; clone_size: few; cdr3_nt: TGTGCCAGCAGCTTAGGGCCAGCACGAGGGTCCGGGGAGCTGTTTTTT; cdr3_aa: CASSLGPARGSGELFF
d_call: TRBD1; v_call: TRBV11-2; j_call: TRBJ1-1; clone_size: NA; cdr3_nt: TGTGCCAGCAGCTTTGACAGGGTCACTGAAGCTTTCTTT; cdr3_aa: CASSFDRVTEAFF
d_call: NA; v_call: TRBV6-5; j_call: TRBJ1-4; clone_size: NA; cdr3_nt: TGTGCCAGCAGTACTGGAGATGAAAAACTGTTTTTT; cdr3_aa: CASSTGDEKLFF
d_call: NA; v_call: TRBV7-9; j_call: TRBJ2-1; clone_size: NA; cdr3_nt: TGTGCCAGCAGCCTAACCTCCAGGGCGAACTCCTACAATGAGCAGTTCTTC; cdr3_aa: CASSLTSRANSYNEQFF
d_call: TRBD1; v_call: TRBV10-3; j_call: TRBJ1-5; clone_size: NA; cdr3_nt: TGTGCCATCAGAGGGCAGGGGGCGGATCAGCCCCAGCATTTT; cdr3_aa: CAIRGQGADQPQHF
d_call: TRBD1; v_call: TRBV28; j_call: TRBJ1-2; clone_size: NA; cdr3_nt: TGTGCCAGCAGAAACCGGGACAGGGTGAATCGAGGCTACACCTTC; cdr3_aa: CASRNRDRVNRGYTF
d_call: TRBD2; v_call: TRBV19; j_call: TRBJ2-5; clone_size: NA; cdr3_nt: TGTGCCAGTAGCTCGACTAGCGGGAGGGCTGGAGAGACCCAGTACTTC; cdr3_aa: CASSSTSGRAGETQYF
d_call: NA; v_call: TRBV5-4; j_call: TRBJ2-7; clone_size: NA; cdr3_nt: TGTGCCAGCAGCTTGCAGGGCTCCTACGAGCAGTACTTC; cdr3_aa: CASSLQGSYEQYF
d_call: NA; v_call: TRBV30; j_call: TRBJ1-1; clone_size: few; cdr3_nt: TGTGCCTGGAGTGTAATAGAGGCAGGTGCGAACACTGAAGCTTTCTTT; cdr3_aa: CAWSVIEAGANTEAFF
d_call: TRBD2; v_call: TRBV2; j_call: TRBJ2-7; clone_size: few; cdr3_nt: TGTGCCAGCGCGGGGGCCTACGAGCAGTACTTC; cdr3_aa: CASAGAYEQYF
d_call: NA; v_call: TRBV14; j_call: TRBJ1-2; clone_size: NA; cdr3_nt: TGTGCCAGCAGCCAAGTACGTACAGACTATGGCTACACCTTC; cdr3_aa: CASSQVRTDYGYTF
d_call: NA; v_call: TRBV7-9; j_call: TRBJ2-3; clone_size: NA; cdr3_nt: TGTGCCAGCAGCTTAGTGTCCGCAGATACGCAGTATTTT; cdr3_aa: CASSLVSADTQYF
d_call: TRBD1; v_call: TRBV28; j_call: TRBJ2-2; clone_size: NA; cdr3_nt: TGTGCCAGCAGTCACAGGGGAAAGAACACCGGGGAGCTGTTTTTT; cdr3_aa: CASSHRGKNTGELFF
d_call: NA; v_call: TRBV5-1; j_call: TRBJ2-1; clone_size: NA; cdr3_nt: TGCGCCAGCACCACAGGGAACGGGAATCGCAATGAGCAGTTCTTC; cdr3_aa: CASTTGNGNRNEQFF
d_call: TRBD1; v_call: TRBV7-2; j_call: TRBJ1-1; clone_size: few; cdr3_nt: TGTGCCAGCAGCTTAGTAGAGACAGGGAGGTATGAAGCTTTCTTT; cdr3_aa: CASSLVETGRYEAFF
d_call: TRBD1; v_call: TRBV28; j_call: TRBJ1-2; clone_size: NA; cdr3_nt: TGTGCCAGCATTACTGGGTGGGACAGGGGGCTAGGGTATGGCTACACCTTC; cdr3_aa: CASITGWDRGLGYGYTF
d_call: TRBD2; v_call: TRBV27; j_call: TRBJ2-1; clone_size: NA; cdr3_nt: TGTGCCAGCAGTCTCGGACTAGCGGGACGGCCACGGATGCATGAGCAGTTCTTC; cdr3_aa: CASSLGLAGRPRMHEQFF
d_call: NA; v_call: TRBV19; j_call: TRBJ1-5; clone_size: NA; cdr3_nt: TGTGCCAGTAGAGGGAAAGGGGTTCAGCCCCAGCATTTT; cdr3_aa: CASRGKGVQPQHF
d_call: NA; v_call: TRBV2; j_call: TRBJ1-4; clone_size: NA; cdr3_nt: TGTGCCAGCAAAGGGGGGCTCGGGCTTAATGAAAAACTGTTTTTT; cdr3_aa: CASKGGLGLNEKLFF
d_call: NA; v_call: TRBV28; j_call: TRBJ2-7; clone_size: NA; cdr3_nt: TGTGCCAGCAGTTTGGGGGCCGGTCTAGGCTACGAGCAGTACTTC; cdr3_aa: CASSLGAGLGYEQYF
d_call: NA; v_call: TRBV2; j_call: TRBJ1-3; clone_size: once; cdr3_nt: TGTGCCAGCAGTCTTACCGGGGCGAGAGGAAACACCATATATTTT; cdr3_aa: CASSLTGARGNTIYF
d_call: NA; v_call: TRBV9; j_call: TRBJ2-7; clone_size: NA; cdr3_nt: TGTGCCAGCAGCGTACAGCCCTCGTGGGACGGACTGAACGAGCAGTACTTC; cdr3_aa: CASSVQPSWDGLNEQYF
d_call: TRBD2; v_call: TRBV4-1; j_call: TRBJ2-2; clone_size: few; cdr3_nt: TGCGCCAGCAGCCACCTCAGGACTAGCGGGAGTTCCGGGGAGCTGTTTTTT; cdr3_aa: CASSHLRTSGSSGELFF
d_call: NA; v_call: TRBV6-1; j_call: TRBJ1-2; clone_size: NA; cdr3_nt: TGTGCCAGCAGTGAATGGGACATCTATGGCTACACCTTC; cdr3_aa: CASSEWDIYGYTF
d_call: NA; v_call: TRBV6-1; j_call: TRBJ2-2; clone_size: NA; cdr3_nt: TGTGCCAGCAGTGAGGGGCGGACCGGGGAGCTGTTTTTT; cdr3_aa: CASSEGRTGELFF
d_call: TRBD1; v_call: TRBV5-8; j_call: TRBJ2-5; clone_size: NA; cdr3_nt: TGTGCCAGCAGCTCCGGGACAGCACAAGAGACCCAGTACTTC; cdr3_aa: CASSSGTAQETQYF